The rows below give T cell receptor beta chains drawn from one sample of a study of OX40 agonist ivuxolimab in advanced cancers. The data were produced by immunoSEQ multiplex PCR, yet TCRdb's version contains in-frame clones alone and is incomplete. The profile covers under 90,000 clones, with 75% to 90% appearing a single time and roughly 0.22% taken by the ten largest. The sample consisted of CD4+ or CD8+ T cells sorted from blood, taken in a trial of the OX40 agonist ivuxolimab. All receptors derive from an adult with an advanced solid tumor such as melanoma, head and neck, liver or kidney cancer. CDR3s include the opening cysteine and the closing phenylalanine or tryptophan. D genes are given only for firm matches. The size field is filled for only some rows; it gives once, few, many or a size class.

>TRBV5-6|TRBD2|.|TRBJ2-3
TGTGCCAGCAGCTTGGGGCTAGCGGGAGATACGCAGTATTTT
CASSLGLAGDTQYF
>TRBV19|.|.|TRBJ1-6
TGTGCCAGTAGTATGAATACCGGGACCTCTAATTCACCCCTCCACTTT
CASSMNTGTSNSPLHF
>TRBV4-3|.|.|TRBJ1-1
TGCGCCAGCAGCCAAGATAGGAGGGCAGGCCCCGATCTACGGGGCACTGAAGCTTTCTTT
CASSQDRRAGPDLRGTEAFF
>TRBV14|.|.|TRBJ1-5
TGTGCCAGCAGCCAAAATAGCAATCAGCCCCAGCATTTT
CASSQNSNQPQHF
>TRBV5-1|.|few|TRBJ2-1
TGCGCCAGCAGGGGGGGCTTTGAGCAGTTCTTC
CASRGGFEQFF
>TRBV18|.|.|TRBJ1-5
TGTGCCAGCTCACTGACAGCGGCAGAGAATCAGCCCCAGCATTTT
CASSLTAAENQPQHF
>TRBV28|TRBD1|.|TRBJ2-7
TGTGCCAGCAGCTTCAGGGGGCAGCAGTACTTC
CASSFRGQQYF
>TRBV4-1|.|.|TRBJ1-5
TGCGCCAGCAGCCAAGAAGGGCAGGGTTTCCGCAATCAGCCCCAGCATTTT
CASSQEGQGFRNQPQHF
>TRBV18|.|.|TRBJ1-4
TGTGCCAGCTCACCCTACCCACCGACAAACTTGGGTGAAAAACTGTTTTTT
CASSPYPPTNLGEKLFF
>TRBV18|.|.|TRBJ2-3
TGTGCCAGCTCACTTCAGGGTGGTGGGTCAGATACGCAGTATTTT
CASSLQGGGSDTQYF
>TRBV6-6|.|.|TRBJ2-7
TGTGCCAGCAGTTACAACTACGAGCAGTACTTC
CASSYNYEQYF
>TRBV15|.|.|TRBJ1-2
TGTGCCACCAGCAGAGGGCAGGGGAGGCATGGCTACACCTTC
CATSRGQGRHGYTF
>TRBV5-4|TRBD1|.|TRBJ2-6
TGTGCCAGCAGCAAGACAGGGGGCATAGGGGCCAACGTCCTGACTTTC
CASSKTGGIGANVLTF
>TRBV27|.|.|TRBJ2-2
TGTGCCCTTTCAGCGAAGGGGACCGGGGAGCTGTTTTTT
CALSAKGTGELFF
>TRBV19|TRBD2|.|TRBJ2-1
TGTGCCAGTAGTATAAGGCTAGCGGGGGGTTGGGAGCAGTTCTTC
CASSIRLAGGWEQFF
>TRBV7-2|.|.|TRBJ2-1
TGTGCCAGCAGCTTAGAGGCGCGGAGATACAATGAGCAGTTCTTC
CASSLEARRYNEQFF
>TRBV28|TRBD1|.|TRBJ1-1
TGTGCCAGCAAATTTAGGGACAGCACTGAAGCTTTCTTT
CASKFRDSTEAFF
>TRBV9|.|.|TRBJ1-1
TGTGCCAGCAGTTTCGCGGGGGCGGATACTGAAGCTTTCTTT
CASSFAGADTEAFF
>TRBV4-2|.|.|TRBJ1-4
TGTGCCAGCAGCCAAGATCCTCGGGCAGGGGAGACAACTAATGAAAAACTGTTTTTT
CASSQDPRAGETTNEKLFF
>TRBV4-3|.|.|TRBJ2-3
TGCGCCAGCAGCCAAGCGCACAGTAGCACAGATACGCAGTATTTT
CASSQAHSSTDTQYF
>TRBV9|.|.|TRBJ1-2
TGTGCCAGCACCCCGGGACAAACTAACTATGGCTACACCTTC
CASTPGQTNYGYTF
>TRBV5-4|TRBD1|.|TRBJ1-1
TGTGCCAGCAGGCTGGACAGGGGGCTTGACACTGAAGCTTTCTTT
CASRLDRGLDTEAFF
>TRBV9|TRBD2|.|TRBJ2-3
TGTGCCAGCAGCGTAGAACTAGCGGGAGTCGGCACAGATACGCAGTATTTT
CASSVELAGVGTDTQYF
>TRBV12-5|TRBD1|.|TRBJ1-1
TGTGCTAGTGGTTTGGAGACAGGGGAGGGGGACACTGAAGCTTTCTTT
CASGLETGEGDTEAFF
>TRBV6-5|.|once|TRBJ1-5
TGTGCCACCAAGCTTGGGGAGGGGAAGGAGCCCCAGCATTTT
CATKLGEGKEPQHF
>TRBV7-2|.|.|TRBJ2-1
TGTGCCAGCAGCTGGACCCCCCTCGGTGAGCAGTTCTTC
CASSWTPLGEQFF